The rows below give T cell receptor beta chains drawn from one sample of a study of OX40 agonist ivuxolimab in advanced cancers. Produced via immunoSEQ multiplex PCR; TCRdb's table is partial and in-frame only. The sample lists about 54,000 clones, around 90% occurring once. Source: CD4+ or CD8+ T cells sorted from blood, taken in a trial of the OX40 agonist ivuxolimab. These receptors were taken from an adult with an advanced solid tumor such as melanoma, head and neck, liver or kidney cancer. Each CDR3 is given with its conserved first and last residue. The D gene is left open where the match is weak. Size values are once, few and many counts, or a class for expanded clones, and some rows have none.

>TRBJ2-1|TRBV7-9|TRBD2|once
CASSLVGGMDEQFF
TGTGCCAGCAGCTTAGTGGGAGGGATGGATGAGCAGTTCTTC
>TRBJ2-7|TRBV5-5|NA|NA
CASSFFLGSSYEQYF
TGTGCCAGCAGCTTTTTCCTCGGAAGCTCCTACGAGCAGTACTTC
>TRBJ2-7|TRBV5-4|TRBD1|NA
CASSFQGVSYEQYF
TGTGCCAGCAGCTTCCAGGGGGTGAGCTACGAGCAGTACTTC
>TRBJ1-1|TRBV11-2|TRBD1|NA
CASSLDNRGLNTEAFF
TGTGCCAGCAGCTTAGATAACAGGGGGCTGAACACTGAAGCTTTCTTT
>TRBJ1-5|TRBV6-8|NA|few
CASSYEQVRHF
TGTGCCAGCAGTTACGAACAGGTTCGGCATTTT
>TRBJ2-7|TRBV13|NA|NA
CASSLQTGTYEQYF
TGTGCCAGCAGCTTACAGACAGGTACCTACGAGCAGTACTTC
>TRBJ2-5|TRBV7-9|NA|NA
CAIPGGAEETQYF
TGTGCCATCCCCGGGGGCGCGGAAGAGACCCAGTACTTC
>TRBJ1-5|TRBV15|NA|NA
CATSHRDSNQPQHF
TGTGCCACCAGCCACCGGGACAGCAATCAGCCCCAGCATTTT
>TRBJ2-2|TRBV25-1|NA|NA
CASSEGYTYGELFF
TGCGCCAGCAGTGAAGGCTACACCTACGGGGAGCTGTTTTTT
>TRBJ2-1|TRBV27|TRBD2|NA
CASSLGAGGYNEQFF
TGTGCCAGCAGTTTAGGGGCGGGAGGTTACAATGAGCAGTTCTTC
>TRBJ2-7|TRBV6-6|NA|NA
CASSYPQLRSSYEQYF
TGTGCCAGCAGTTACCCACAGCTAAGGAGCTCCTACGAGCAGTACTTC
>TRBJ2-7|TRBV9|NA|NA
CASSSSVHEQYF
TGTGCCAGCTCGTCCAGCGTCCACGAGCAGTACTTC
>TRBJ2-5|TRBV7-2|NA|NA
CASSPGKRDQETQYF
TGTGCCAGCAGCCCGGGGAAGCGGGACCAAGAGACCCAGTACTTC
>TRBJ2-6|TRBV5-6|NA|NA
CASSYTGTGANVLTF
TGTGCCAGCAGCTATACAGGGACTGGGGCCAACGTCCTGACTTTC
>TRBJ2-7|TRBV7-9|NA|NA
CASSQADGEQYF
TGTGCCAGCAGCCAAGCGGACGGCGAGCAGTACTTC
>TRBJ2-3|TRBV29-1|NA|NA
CSVYLILKREDTQYF
TGCAGCGTTTACCTCATATTGAAGCGAGAAGATACGCAGTATTTT
>TRBJ1-1|TRBV19|TRBD1|NA
CASRVTGGNTEAFF
TGTGCCAGTAGGGTCACAGGGGGGAACACTGAAGCTTTCTTT
>TRBJ2-1|TRBV27|TRBD2|NA
CASSPQLAGGVNEQFF
TGTGCCAGCAGTCCCCAACTAGCGGGAGGAGTAAATGAGCAGTTCTTC
>TRBJ2-7|TRBV4-3|TRBD1|NA
CASSQAPGQGGGEQYF
TGCGCCAGCAGCCAAGCCCCGGGACAGGGAGGCGGCGAGCAGTACTTC
>TRBJ2-7|TRBV19|NA|NA
CASSTLSGDEQYF
TGTGCCAGTAGTACCTTGTCAGGGGACGAGCAGTACTTC
>TRBJ2-7|TRBV27|NA|NA
CASSQGTQAYEQYF
TGTGCCAGCAGTCAAGGGACTCAAGCCTACGAGCAGTACTTC
>TRBJ1-2|TRBV30|NA|NA
CAWSPPQGTFYGYTF
TGTGCCTGGAGTCCTCCTCAGGGGACTTTTTATGGCTACACCTTC
>TRBJ1-1|TRBV27|NA|NA
CASSFVQGSSEAFF
TGTGCCAGCAGTTTTGTTCAGGGGTCATCCGAAGCTTTCTTT
>TRBJ1-1|TRBV6-4|NA|NA
CASSDLVGTEAFF
TGTGCCAGCAGTGACTTGGTGGGCACTGAAGCTTTCTTT
>TRBJ2-1|TRBV27|TRBD2|NA
CASSRDYDNEQFF
TGTGCCAGCAGCCGGGACTACGACAATGAGCAGTTCTTC
>TRBJ1-1|TRBV28|NA|NA
CASSLPDSRWAEAFF
TGTGCCAGCAGTTTACCGGACTCTAGGTGGGCTGAAGCTTTCTTT